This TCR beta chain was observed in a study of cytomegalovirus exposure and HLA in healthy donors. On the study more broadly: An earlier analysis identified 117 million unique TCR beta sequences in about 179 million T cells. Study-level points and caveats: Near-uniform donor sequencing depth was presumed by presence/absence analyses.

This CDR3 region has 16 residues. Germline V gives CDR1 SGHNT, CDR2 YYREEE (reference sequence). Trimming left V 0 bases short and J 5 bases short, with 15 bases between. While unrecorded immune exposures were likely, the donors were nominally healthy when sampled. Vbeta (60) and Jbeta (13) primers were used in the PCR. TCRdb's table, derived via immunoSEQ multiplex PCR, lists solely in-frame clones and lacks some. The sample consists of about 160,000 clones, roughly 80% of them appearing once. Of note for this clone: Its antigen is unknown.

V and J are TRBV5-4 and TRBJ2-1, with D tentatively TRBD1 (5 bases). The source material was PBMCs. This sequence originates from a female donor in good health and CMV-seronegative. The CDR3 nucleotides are TGTGCCAGCAGCTTGGGCGGTAGGGTAGGGGACAATGAGCAGTTCTTC. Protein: CASSLGGRVGDNEQFF. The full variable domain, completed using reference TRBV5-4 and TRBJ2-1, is ETGVTQSPTHLIKTRGQQVTLRCSSQSGHNTVSWYQQALGQGPQFIFQYYREEENGRGNFPPRFSGLQFPNYSSELNVNALELDDSALYLCASSLGGRVGDNEQFFGPGTRLTVL.